This T cell receptor beta chain was obtained from a study of immune evolution from preneoplasia to lung adenocarcinoma. Germline CDR1 is MNHNS and CDR2 is SASEGT. The CDR3 length is 11 residues. Between the trimmed V and J ends, which lost 8 bases and 2 bases, there was a span of 5 bases. Patient tissue came from resections in Japan or China, 2014–2017. Nucleic acids came from premalignant or tumor cells enriched by macro-dissection. Turning to this clone: Its specificity is not known. This same CDR3 is encoded by further DNA sequences in the sample.

Sequencing used immunoSEQ multiplex PCR; TCRdb keeps in-frame clones, though not all of them. The sample lists 5,000 to 6,500 clones, roughly 85% occurring once. General study results and limits: Normal lung had the highest top T cell clone frequencies.

Material for sequencing was FFPE minimally invasive lung adenocarcinoma tissue. This TCR was sampled from a person aged 60 to 85 with lung adenocarcinoma. The V call is TRBV6-1, the J call TRBJ2-3; no reliable D call. The CDR3 nucleotides are TGTGCCAGCCGATACACAGATACGCAGTATTTT. Its protein product is CASRYTDTQYF.